This passage covers 9 T cell receptor beta chains from one sample sequenced in a study of GPR56 and killer-like receptors on CD4 memory cells. With the reads reprocessed, TCRdb shows one record per CDR3 protein and no DNA. The sample includes over 2,000 distinct CDR3 sequences. Cells were FACS-enriched into one of five CD4+ populations defined by killer cell lectin-like receptor and GPR56 expression. The material sequenced was memory CD4+ T cells from blood. The origin of the receptors is a human donor in good health.

The chain carries TRBV7-6 and TRBJ1-4. The CDR3 length is 16 residues. Germline values: CDR1 SGHVS, CDR2 FNYEAQ. CDR3 in amino acids: CASSSQDSALSEKLFF. Combining the CDR3 with reference TRBV7-6 and TRBJ1-4 gives the whole variable domain GAGVSQSPRYKVTKRGQDVALRCDPISGHVSLYWYRQALGQGPEFLTYFNYEAQQDKSGLPNDRFSAERPEGSISTLTIQRTEQRDSAMYRCASSSQDSALSEKLFFGSGTQLSVL.

The V and J genes are TRBV20-1 and TRBJ2-1; TCRdb selects TRBD2, and the lack of DNA leaves this call unchecked. Germline values: CDR1 DFQATT, CDR2 SNEGSKA (reference sequence). The CDR3 totals 15 residues. CDR3 residues: CSAQWGSGSRNEQFF.

This clonotype is identified as medium-sized (0.01 to 0.1%) from frequency. The gene calls are TRBV11-2 and TRBJ2-3; absent DNA, TCRdb's TRBD2 call cannot be checked. CDR3 size: 15 residues. CDR1 and CDR2 from the germline V gene are SGHAT and FQNNGV. CDR3 sequence reads: CASSLGWGEGDTQYF.

CDR3: CASSTGNTIYF. V gene TRBV12-3 or TRBV12-4 combines with J gene TRBJ1-3. The CDR3 covers 11 residues.

The V gene is TRBV9, the J gene TRBJ1-2. The CDR3 is 15 amino acids. CDR1 is SGDLS, CDR2 YYNGEE, per germline. CDR3: CASSEDRASIYGYTF.

Frequency places this clonotype as medium-sized. The chain combines TRBV10-3 with TRBJ1-3. CDR1 ENHRY and CDR2 SYGVKD come from the germline V gene. This CDR3 region has 13 residues. CDR3 region: CATGDNSGNTIYF.

The gene calls are TRBV12-3 or TRBV12-4 and TRBJ2-6. This CDR3 spans 14 amino acids. The CDR3 spells CASSSSTGANVLTF.

CDR3 sequence: CASSRPISNEKLFF. V is TRBV2 and J is TRBJ1-4. Germline CDR1 SNHLY, CDR2 FYNNEI. CDR3 length: 14 residues.

This rearrangement joins TRBV27 to TRBJ1-2; TCRdb calls TRBD1, which cannot be checked without DNA. CDR3 length equals 14 residues. Germline values: CDR1 MNHEY, CDR2 SMNVEV (reference sequence). This CDR3 is CASSSGTGGRGYTF.